One sample yielded the 17 T cell receptor beta chains listed below, sequenced in a study of T-cell memory formation after mild COVID-19. TCRdb fed the 5' RACE reads into MiXCR, producing one record per CDR3 protein. The sample includes 540,000 or so distinct CDR3 sequences, roughly 22% of them seen just once. The sequenced material came from PBMCs or a T cell subset sorted from them (not recorded which). The receptors here all came from an adult woman who had mild COVID-19 (a few samples of this study predate the infection). Cell type and time point are not known.

This clonotype was detected a few times. The V call is TRBV29-1, the J call TRBJ1-5; D not resolved. V shed 6 bases and J shed 4 bases, with 7 bases lying between them. The CDR3 loop spans 11 amino acids. Germline CDR1 is SQVTM and CDR2 is ANQGSEA. CDR3 in amino acids: CSVGVNQPQHF. CDR3 sequence (DNA): TGCAGCGTCGGGGTAAATCAGCCCCAGCATTTT.

V and J are TRBV12-3 or TRBV12-4 and TRBJ2-7; possibly TRBD1 for D (6 bases). The V and J ends lost 4 bases and 4 bases respectively, with 17 bases between them. The CDR3 consists of 15 residues. CDR3 in amino acids: CASSSGHRVRYEQYF. DNA for the CDR3: TGTGCCAGCAGTTCGGGACACAGGGTAAGGTACGAGCAGTACTTC.

This clonotype was observed a handful of times. The genes are TRBV24-1 and TRBJ2-1; D perhaps matches TRBD1 (5 bases). Per the germline V gene, CDR1 is KGHDR and CDR2 is SFDVKD. The CDR3 length is 15 residues. Trimming removed 7 bases from V and 5 bases from J, with 17 bases in between. Here the CDR3 reads CATSRVAPIDNEQFF. Written as DNA, the CDR3 is TGTGCCACCAGCAGGGTAGCCCCGATAGACAATGAGCAGTTCTTC.

This clonotype was counted only a few times. The chain joins TRBV4-2 to TRBJ1-1, with D hard to call. Trimming stripped 0 bases from V and 0 bases from J, with 8 bases between. The CDR3 loop spans 15 amino acids. Per germline, CDR1 LGHNA and CDR2 YNFKEQ. The CDR3 is CASSQDLHLNTEAFF. The DNA for the CDR3 is TGTGCCAGCAGCCAAGATCTCCACTTGAACACTGAAGCTTTCTTT.

The chain has TRBV5-1 and TRBJ1-5; D not certain. The CDR3 is 15 residues long. The germline gives CDR1 SGHRS, CDR2 YFSETQ. V gave up 0 bases and J gave up 2 bases, with 9 bases separating them. The CDR3: CASSLDPGGNQPQHF. In nucleotides, the CDR3 is TGCGCCAGCAGCTTGGATCCGGGTGGCAATCAGCCCCAGCATTTT.

This clonotype was seen a handful of times. The V and J genes are TRBV11-3 and TRBJ2-7; tentative D call: TRBD1 (6 bases). This CDR3 is built from 14 residues. V was shortened by 5 bases and J by 3 bases, with 14 bases between the two germline ends. Germline V gene lookup returns CDR1 SGHNT and CDR2 YENEEA. CDR3 sequence (DNA): TGTGCCAGCAGCACCAGACAGGAGATCTACGAGCAGTACTTC. Residues: CASSTRQEIYEQYF.

This chain joins TRBV6-5 and TRBJ1-3; 10 nucleotides line up with TRBD1. CDR3 length equals 16 residues. Germline CDR1 and CDR2: MNHEY and SVGAGI. Trimming at V came to 0 bases and at J to 3 bases, leaving 2 bases not matched to a gene. The DNA of the CDR3 is TGTGCCAGCAGTTACTCGGGGACAGGGGTTGGAAACACCATATATTTT. The encoded protein is CASSYSGTGVGNTIYF.

The gene calls are TRBV20-1 and TRBJ1-2; possible D gene TRBD1, 5 bases. This CDR3 region has 13 residues. V lost 3 bases and J 4 bases, leaving 12 bases between the germline ends. Germline V lookup: CDR1 DFQATT, CDR2 SNEGSKA (reference sequence). Here the CDR3 DNA reads TGCAGTGCTAGTGGGGGTCTCGGCTATGGCTACACCTTC. The encoded protein is CSASGGLGYGYTF.

The chain joins TRBV12-3 or TRBV12-4 to TRBJ1-6; 7 bases align to TRBD1. The CDR3 is 18 amino acids. V lost 6 bases to trimming and J lost 0 bases; unmatched junction nucleotides: 11. The DNA of the CDR3 is TGTGCCAGCAGCCCCGGACAGGTCTTAAGCTCCTATAATTCACCCCTCCACTTT. Protein sequence: CASSPGQVLSSYNSPLHF.

The V call is TRBV14, the J call TRBJ1-4; 7 bases line up with TRBD1. J was trimmed by 11 bases and V by 1 base; bases with no gene match: 7. The germline CDR1 and CDR2 sequences are SGHDN and FVKESK. CDR3 length: 14 residues. The CDR3 nucleotides are TGTGCCAGCAGCCAAGGGTTGACAGGGTATAAACTGTTTTTT. Protein sequence: CASSQGLTGYKLFF.

There are a few counts of this clonotype. The V gene is TRBV24-1, the J gene TRBJ2-2; D not certain. Germline CDR1 is KGHDR and CDR2 is SFDVKD. The germline V and J ends were trimmed by 1 base and 13 bases, with 15 bases remaining between them. The CDR3 has 14 amino acids. This CDR3 reads CATSDFGYGEPLFF. DNA of the CDR3: TGTGCCACCAGTGATTTCGGGTACGGTGAACCGCTGTTTTTT.

The chain uses TRBV7-2 and TRBJ1-4; weak D call: TRBD1 (5 bases). This CDR3 has 19 amino acids. Germline CDR1 is SGHTA and CDR2 is FQGNSA. The ends were cut back, 6 bases at V and 3 bases at J, with 26 bases in the middle. Here the CDR3 DNA reads TGTGCCAGCAGTAATAGGAAGGGGTTATCTATAGGGGCTAATGAAAAACTGTTTTTT. It yields the protein CASSNRKGLSIGANEKLFF. Together with reference TRBV7-2 and TRBJ1-4, the CDR3 gives the full variable domain: GAGVSQSPSNKVTEKGKDVELRCDPISGHTALYWYRQSLGQGLEFLIYFQGNSAPDKSGLPSDRFSAERTGGSVSTLTIQRTQQEDSAVYLCASSNRKGLSIGANEKLFFGSGTQLSVL.

This clonotype has more than one count but fewer than ten. The genes are TRBV12-3 or TRBV12-4 and TRBJ1-1, with D perhaps TRBD1 (5 bases). V gave up 5 bases and J gave up 14 bases, with 15 bases separating them. The CDR3 has 11 amino acids. The CDR3 region has the DNA TGTGCCAGCAGTCGGGACGTCGTTGGGTTCTTT. Its translation is CASSRDVVGFF.

The rearrangement joins TRBV5-1 to TRBJ2-2, with D unclear. The V end was cut by 1 base, the J end by 6 bases, with 7 bases between. The germline gives CDR1 SGHRS, CDR2 YFSETQ. This CDR3 contains 13 residues. Here the CDR3 DNA reads TGCGCCAGCAGCTTGAACGAGGCCGGGGAGCTGTTTTTT. This codes for CASSLNEAGELFF.

The chain combines TRBV6-1 with TRBJ2-7, with D tentatively TRBD1 (6 bases). The CDR3 runs to 15 residues. Trimming took 2 bases from V and 5 from J, leaving 16 bases between them. The germline gives CDR1 MNHNS, CDR2 SASEGT. CDR3 sequence (DNA): TGTGCCAGCAGTGAATCGAACAGGGTGTGGAACGAGCAGTACTTC. Translated, it gives CASSESNRVWNEQYF.

The rearrangement joins TRBV24-1 to TRBJ1-5; TRBD1 agrees at 11 bases. Germline trimming cut 4 bases from V and 8 bases from J; bases unmatched to any gene: 9. The CDR3 spans 16 residues. Germline CDR1 is KGHDR and CDR2 is SFDVKD. The CDR3 spells CATSDPGQGAGKPQHF. In DNA, the CDR3 is TGTGCCACCAGTGACCCAGGACAGGGGGCAGGTAAGCCCCAGCATTTT.

This clonotype was observed a few times. This chain connects TRBV6-6 to TRBJ1-1, with D hard to call. Trimming took 6 bases from V and 0 from J, leaving 8 bases between them. CDR1 and CDR2 (germline): MNHNY, SVGAGI (reference sequence). CDR3 length: 13 amino acids. The CDR3 region has the DNA TGTGCCAGCAGGCTTGACCTGAACACTGAAGCTTTCTTT. Its translation: CASRLDLNTEAFF.